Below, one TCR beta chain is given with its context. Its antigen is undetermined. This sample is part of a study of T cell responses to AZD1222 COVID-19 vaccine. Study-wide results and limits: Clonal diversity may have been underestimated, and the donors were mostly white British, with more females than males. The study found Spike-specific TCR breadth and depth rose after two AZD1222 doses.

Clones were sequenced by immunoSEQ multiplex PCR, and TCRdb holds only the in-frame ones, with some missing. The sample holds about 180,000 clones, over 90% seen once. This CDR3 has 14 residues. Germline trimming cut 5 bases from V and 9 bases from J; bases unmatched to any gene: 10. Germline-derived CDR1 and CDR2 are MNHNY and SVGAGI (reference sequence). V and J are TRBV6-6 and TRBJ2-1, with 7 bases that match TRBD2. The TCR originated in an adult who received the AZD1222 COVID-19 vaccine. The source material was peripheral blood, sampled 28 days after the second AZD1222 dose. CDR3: CASSPRLAVGEQFF. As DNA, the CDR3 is TGTGCCAGCAGTCCGAGACTAGCTGTTGGTGAGCAGTTCTTC.